The source of this TCR beta chain is a study of T cell repertoires in cytomegalovirus infection. Germline V lookup: CDR1 SGHDT, CDR2 YYEEEE. The length of the CDR3 is 15 residues. Trimming stripped 2 bases from V and 6 bases from J, with 12 bases between. As to this clonotype: Its antigen remains unknown.

TCRdb re-derived calls from the reads in MiXCR, one entry per CDR3 protein. Here the sample spans around 570,000 distinct CDR3 sequences, about 40% being singletons. The source was cultured PBMCs, collected from culture after CMV antigen stimulation. This rearrangement joins TRBV5-6 to TRBJ1-6; possibly TRBD1 for D (6 bases). The source is a human donor in good health (CMV status not recorded). Some clones in this sample may be carry-over from other donors' samples. The DNA for the CDR3 is TGTGCCAGCAGCTTCGCGGGACAACTTAATTCACCCCTCCACTTT. Amino acid sequence: CASSFAGQLNSPLHF.